The 15 T cell receptor beta chains below were found in one sample sequenced in a study of T-cell memory formation after mild COVID-19. TCRdb ran MiXCR on the 5' RACE reads and lists one entry per CDR3 protein. The sample lists about 190,000 distinct CDR3 sequences, over 20% seen once, with about 21% in the top ten. The sequencing sample was made of PBMCs or a T cell subset sorted from them (not recorded which). The receptors stem from an adult woman who had mild COVID-19 (a few samples of this study predate the infection). Cell type and time point are not known.

CDR3 residues: CASIRGWNTEAFF. Written as DNA, the CDR3 is TGTGCCAGCATCAGGGGATGGAACACTGAAGCTTTCTTT. This chain connects TRBV12-3 or TRBV12-4 to TRBJ1-1, with a possible D match to TRBD1 (6 bases). Trimming took 7 bases from V and 1 from J, leaving 10 bases between them. The CDR3 contains 13 residues.

Note on this clonotype: The junction and the germline gene differ at one end; a read error may be behind it. V and J are TRBV4-3 and TRBJ2-1; D is perhaps TRBD1 (5 bases). CDR1 and CDR2 from the germline V gene are LGHNA and YSLEER. The CDR3 length is 13 residues. CDR3 DNA sequence: TGCGCCAGCAGCCAAGAATGGGGCGATGAGCGGTTCTTC. Its protein product is CASSQEWGDERFF.

This clonotype came up a few times. The J gene is TRBJ1-6, the V gene TRBV18; perhaps TRBD1 as D (5 bases). Germline V lookup: CDR1 KGHSH, CDR2 LQKENI. The CDR3 contains 15 residues. V gave up 1 base and J gave up 8 bases, with 12 bases separating them. The CDR3 here is CASSPRGDQDSPLHF. The CDR3, as DNA: TGTGCCAGCTCACCACGAGGGGATCAAGATTCACCCCTCCACTTT.

This rearrangement joins TRBV27 to TRBJ1-1, with D perhaps TRBD1 (6 bases). Trimming took off 6 bases at V and 2 bases at J, with 10 bases between the two ends. This CDR3 comprises 13 residues. Germline values: CDR1 MNHEY, CDR2 SMNVEV (reference sequence). The CDR3: CASRGGSNTEAFF. CDR3 DNA: TGTGCCAGCAGAGGGGGATCTAACACTGAAGCTTTCTTT.

V gene TRBV4-1 combines with J gene TRBJ1-2; D remains unclear. V lost 1 base, J lost 6 bases, and 9 bases lay in between. Looked up from germline, CDR1 is MGHRA and CDR2 is YSYEKL. This CDR3 spans 13 amino acids. As DNA, the CDR3 is TGCGCCAGCAGCCAAGTCCGGGGAGATGGCTACACCTTC. Its translation is CASSQVRGDGYTF.

The V and J genes are TRBV18 and TRBJ1-1, with D possibly TRBD1 on 5 matching bases. CDR3 length equals 12 residues. The V gene's germline CDR1 is KGHSH and CDR2 LQKENI. The ends were cut back, 3 bases at V and 8 bases at J, with 10 bases in the middle. The CDR3 sequence: CASSPGGAEAFF. CDR3 nucleotides: TGTGCCAGCTCACCCGGAGGGGCAGAAGCTTTCTTT.

This clonotype has only a few counts. V usage is TRBV27 and J usage is TRBJ1-6, with D perhaps matching TRBD1 (5 bases). The CDR3 is made up of 19 amino acids. The germline CDR1 and CDR2 sequences are MNHEY and SMNVEV (reference sequence). Trimming took off 5 bases at V and 0 bases at J, with 20 bases between the two ends. The CDR3 spells CASSPIGARGSSYNSPLHF. The CDR3 nucleotides are TGTGCCAGCAGTCCTATAGGGGCAAGGGGAAGCTCCTATAATTCACCCCTCCACTTT.

This clonotype has more than one count but fewer than ten. V is TRBV4-2 and J is TRBJ2-1; 11 positions match TRBD2. With 0 bases clipped from V and 6 bases from J, the junction kept 13 bases outside the gene matches. The germline V gene encodes CDR1 LGHNA and CDR2 YNFKEQ. CDR3 size: 19 residues. The chain's CDR3 is CASSQESLAGVSAGNEQFF. The CDR3 DNA is TGTGCCAGCAGCCAAGAATCACTAGCGGGAGTCTCGGCGGGCAATGAGCAGTTCTTC.

There are a few counts of this clonotype. V and J are TRBV5-1 and TRBJ2-7, with TRBD2 as a possible D gene (6 bases). The germline V gene encodes CDR1 SGHRS and CDR2 YFSETQ. Trimming shortened V by 0 bases and J by 3 bases, and 16 bases separated the two germline ends. This CDR3 comprises 16 residues. The CDR3 here is CASSLAPLGEDYEQYF. CDR3 nucleotide sequence: TGCGCCAGCAGCTTGGCCCCCCTGGGGGAGGACTACGAGCAGTACTTC.

This clonotype has more than one count but fewer than ten. The rearrangement uses TRBV29-1 and TRBJ1-2; D unclear. V lost 7 bases to trimming and J lost 8 bases, with 20 bases between them. This CDR3 is built from 13 residues. Germline V gene lookup returns CDR1 SQVTM and CDR2 ANQGSEA. The CDR3 DNA reads as TGCAGCGCTGGCTGGGTCCCCTTTATAGGCTACACCTTC. It specifies CSAGWVPFIGYTF.

This clonotype was counted between two and nine times. The chain combines TRBV12-3 or TRBV12-4 with TRBJ1-5, with 7 bases aligning to TRBD1. Trimming took 6 bases from V and 7 from J; bases not matched to a gene: 9. This CDR3 region has 14 residues. In DNA form, the CDR3 reads TGTGCCAGCAGAGCAACAGGGGAAGGGCAGCCCCAGCATTTT. This translates into CASRATGEGQPQHF.

V gene TRBV7-3 combines with J gene TRBJ2-1, with 14 bases that match TRBD2. The CDR3 loop spans 17 amino acids. V was clipped by 2 bases and J by 6 bases; unmatched bases: 6. Germline V gene lookup returns CDR1 SGHTA and CDR2 FQGTGA. The CDR3 loop reads CASSLLGTSGGGNEQFF. The CDR3 region has the DNA TGTGCCAGCAGCTTACTGGGGACTAGCGGGGGAGGCAATGAGCAGTTCTTC.

The chain recombines TRBV7-8 with TRBJ2-3; D may be TRBD1 (7 bases). The CDR3 is 16 amino acids. Trimming left V 4 bases short and J 8 bases short, with 22 bases between. Germline CDR1 is SGHVS and CDR2 is FQNEAQ. The CDR3 nucleotides read TGTGCCAGCAGCTCGCCGGGACAGCCGGACGGGGGTACGCAGTATTTT. As protein: CASSSPGQPDGGTQYF.

The chain carries TRBV12-3 or TRBV12-4 and TRBJ1-4; no clear D gene. The CDR3 runs 13 residues. Trimming shortened V by 6 bases and J by 7 bases, and 12 bases separated the two germline ends. DNA of the CDR3: TGTGCCAGCAGACGTGGACCTCCTGAAAAACTGTTTTTT. Translating gives CASRRGPPEKLFF.

The chain employs TRBV20-1 and TRBJ2-4; 8 bases are shared with TRBD2. With V trimmed by 0 bases and J by 9 bases, 10 bases remained unmatched. The CDR3 loop spans 15 amino acids. The germline gives CDR1 DFQATT, CDR2 SNEGSKA (reference sequence). In DNA, the CDR3 is TGCAGTGCTAGAGATCTCCGGGAGGGGTGGGGCATTCAGTACTTC. Protein: CSARDLREGWGIQYF.